Reported below is one T cell receptor (beta chain). The antigen remains unidentified. The germline CDR1 and CDR2 sequences are DFQATT and SNEGSKA (reference sequence). CDR3 length: 14 amino acids. The V and J ends lost 4 bases and 0 bases, in that order; junction bases with no gene match: 3. The data were obtained in a study of post-analysis software for immune sequencing data. Notes on the study in general: The study found TRBV5-6, TRBV5-1 and TRBV20-1 among 5 or 6 TRBV segments more frequent in patients than controls. Significantly lower normalized Chao1 diversity was seen in multiple sclerosis patients than in controls.

Each TCR beta cDNA library carried unique molecular identifiers. MiXCR, run by TCRdb on the PCR reads, gives a single entry per CDR3 protein. The sample has a few hundred thousand distinct CDR3 sequences, 34% seen once; the top ten hold less than 6%. This chain connects TRBV20-1 to TRBJ1-3; 7 bases agree with TRBD1. Source material: blood. This clonotype was sampled from a girl aged 2-17 years with multiple sclerosis. CDR3 sequence: CSATGGFSGNTIYF. CDR3 nucleotide sequence: TGCAGTGCTACAGGGGGATTCTCTGGAAACACCATATATTTT.